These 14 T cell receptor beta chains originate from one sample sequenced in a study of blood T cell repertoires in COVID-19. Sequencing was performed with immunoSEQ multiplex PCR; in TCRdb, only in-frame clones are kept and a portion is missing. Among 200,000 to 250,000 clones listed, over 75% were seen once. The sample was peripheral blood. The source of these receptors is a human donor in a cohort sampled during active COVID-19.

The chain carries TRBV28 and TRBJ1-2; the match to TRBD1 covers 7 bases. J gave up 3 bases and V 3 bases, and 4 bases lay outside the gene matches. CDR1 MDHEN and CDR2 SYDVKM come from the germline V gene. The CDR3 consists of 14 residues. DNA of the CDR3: TGTGCCAGCAGTTTTGGCAGGGGGGACTATGGCTACACCTTC. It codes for CASSFGRGDYGYTF.

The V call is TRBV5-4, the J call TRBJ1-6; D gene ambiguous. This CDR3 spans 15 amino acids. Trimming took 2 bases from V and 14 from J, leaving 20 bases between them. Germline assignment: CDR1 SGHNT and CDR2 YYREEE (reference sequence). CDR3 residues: CASSFNHLPPSALHF. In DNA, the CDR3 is TGTGCCAGCAGCTTCAACCACCTCCCGCCTTCGGCCCTCCACTTT.

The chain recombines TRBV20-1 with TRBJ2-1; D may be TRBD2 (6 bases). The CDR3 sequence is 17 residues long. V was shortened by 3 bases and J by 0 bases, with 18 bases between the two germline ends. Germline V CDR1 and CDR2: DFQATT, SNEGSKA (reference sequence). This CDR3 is CSASQFSGSHSYNEQFF. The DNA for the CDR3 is TGCAGTGCTAGTCAATTTAGCGGAAGCCACTCCTACAATGAGCAGTTCTTC.

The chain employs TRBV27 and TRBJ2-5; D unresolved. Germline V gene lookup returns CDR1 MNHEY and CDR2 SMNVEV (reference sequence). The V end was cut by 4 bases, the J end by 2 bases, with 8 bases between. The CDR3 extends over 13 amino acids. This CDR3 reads CASSSPPQETQYF. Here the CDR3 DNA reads TGTGCCAGCAGTTCCCCCCCTCAAGAGACCCAGTACTTC.

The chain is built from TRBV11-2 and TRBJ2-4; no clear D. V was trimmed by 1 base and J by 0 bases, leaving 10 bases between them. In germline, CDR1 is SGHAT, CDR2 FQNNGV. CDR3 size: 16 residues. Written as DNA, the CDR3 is TGTGCCAGCAGCTTAGTGTCTACGCTAGCCAAAAACATTCAGTACTTC. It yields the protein CASSLVSTLAKNIQYF.

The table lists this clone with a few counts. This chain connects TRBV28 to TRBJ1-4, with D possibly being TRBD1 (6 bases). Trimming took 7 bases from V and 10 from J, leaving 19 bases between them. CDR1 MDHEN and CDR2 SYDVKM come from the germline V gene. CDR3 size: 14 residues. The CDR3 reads CASTPIGQTGKLFF. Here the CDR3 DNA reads TGTGCCAGCACCCCCATCGGACAGACCGGAAAACTGTTTTTT.

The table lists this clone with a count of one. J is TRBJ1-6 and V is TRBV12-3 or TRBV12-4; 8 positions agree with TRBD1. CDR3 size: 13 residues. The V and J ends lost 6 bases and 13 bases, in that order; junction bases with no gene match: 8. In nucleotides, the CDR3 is TGTGCCAGCAGAATCGAACAGGGGGGGCCCCTCCACTTT. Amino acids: CASRIEQGGPLHF.

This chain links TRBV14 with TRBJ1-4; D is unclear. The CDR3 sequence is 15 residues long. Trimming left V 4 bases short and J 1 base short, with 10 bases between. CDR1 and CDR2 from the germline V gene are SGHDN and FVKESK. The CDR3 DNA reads TGTGCCAGCAGCCCACCCTACCGAACTAATGAAAAACTGTTTTTT. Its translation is CASSPPYRTNEKLFF.

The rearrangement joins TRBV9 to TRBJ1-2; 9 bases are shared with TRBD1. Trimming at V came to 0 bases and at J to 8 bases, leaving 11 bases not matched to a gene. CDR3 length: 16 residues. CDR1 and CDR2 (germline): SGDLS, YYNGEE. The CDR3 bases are TGTGCCAGCAGCGTAGCTAGTAGGACAGGGGTAGAAGGCTACACCTTC. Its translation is CASSVASRTGVEGYTF.

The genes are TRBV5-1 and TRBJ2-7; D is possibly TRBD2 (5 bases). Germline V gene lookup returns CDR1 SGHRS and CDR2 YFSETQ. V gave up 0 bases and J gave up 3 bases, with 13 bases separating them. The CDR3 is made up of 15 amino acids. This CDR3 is CASSLDNPGVYEQYF. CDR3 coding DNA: TGCGCCAGCAGCTTGGACAATCCCGGGGTCTACGAGCAGTACTTC.

In DNA form, the CDR3 reads TGTGCCACCAGCAAGACAGGGGATTACACTGAAGCTTTCTTT. It encodes CATSKTGDYTEAFF. The chain joins TRBV15 to TRBJ1-1; the match to TRBD1 covers 8 bases. This CDR3 spans 14 amino acids. Germline CDR1 reads LNHNV; CDR2 reads YYDKDF (reference sequence). Germline trimming cut 4 bases from V and 3 bases from J; bases unmatched to any gene: 4.

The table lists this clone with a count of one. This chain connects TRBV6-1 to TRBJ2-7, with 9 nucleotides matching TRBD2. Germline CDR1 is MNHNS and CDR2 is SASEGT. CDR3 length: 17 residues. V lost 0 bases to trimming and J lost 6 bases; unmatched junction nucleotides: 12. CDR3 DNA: TGTGCCAGCAGTGAAGCTGGAAGTAGCGGGAGCGGTTTCGAGCAGTACTTC. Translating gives CASSEAGSSGSGFEQYF.

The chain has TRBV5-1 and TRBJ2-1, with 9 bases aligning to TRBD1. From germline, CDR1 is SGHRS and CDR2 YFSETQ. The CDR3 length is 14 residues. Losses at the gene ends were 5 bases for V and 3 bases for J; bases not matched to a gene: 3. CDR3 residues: CASRGTGNYNEQFF. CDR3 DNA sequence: TGCGCCAGCAGAGGGACAGGGAACTACAATGAGCAGTTCTTC.

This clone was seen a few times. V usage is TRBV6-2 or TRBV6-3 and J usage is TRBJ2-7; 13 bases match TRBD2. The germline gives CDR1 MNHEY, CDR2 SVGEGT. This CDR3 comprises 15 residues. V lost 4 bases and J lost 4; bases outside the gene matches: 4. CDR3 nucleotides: TGTGCCAGCAGTTCCCAGGGACTAGCGGGATACGAGCAGTACTTC. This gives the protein CASSSQGLAGYEQYF.